Listed here is a single TCR beta chain. This clonotype was counted a few times. Its recognized antigen is unknown. Per-nucleotide qualities are absent, and no much larger clonotype sits a single base away. This sample's treatment or condition label indicates: live attenuated yellow fever vaccine strain. At each blood-draw timepoint, two biological replicates of bulk PBMCs were obtained. PBMCs were isolated from peripheral blood using a standard Ficoll-Paque protocol. TriZol was used to extract RNA from bulk PBMCs, CD4 and CD8 fractions, and dextramer-positive and dextramer-negative fractions. This entry is derived from a study of T cells after yellow fever vaccination (dated 2019 in TCRdb). Background on the whole study: The SMART-Seq v4 Ultra Low Input RNA kit was used to prepare libraries from fractions with low cell numbers. To follow T-cell clones before and after primary and booster YFV17D yellow fever vaccination, bulk TCR alpha and beta repertoires were sequenced over time. Blood samples were taken at several timepoints before and after primary and secondary immunization, and bulk PBMC replicates and cell subsets were isolated. Two healthy male donors, one aged 18 to 30 and one aged 30 to 40 years, were included in the cohort. What the work shows at the level of the full study, not this receptor alone: Because only a couple of donors were included in the study, the extent to which the findings can be generalized is limited. Because abundant contaminating clonotypes from the bulk population could be contained in FACS-sorted repertoires, computational filtering was required. Most clones expanded after primary vaccination were re-detected after the booster (approximately 96% of CD4 and about 88% of CD8), suggesting broad memory maintenance. Compared with the primary T-cell response, the secondary T-cell response was faster but weaker, reaching its peak on day 5 rather than on day 15. A small fraction of clonotypes showed up in both the CD4 and CD8 compartments, probably as a result of convergent recombination.

TCR cDNA was synthesized by 5'RACE template switching, through which a universal primer site and unique molecular identifiers were introduced. Priming of cDNA synthesis was performed from both the TCR alpha and TCR beta constant segments. Libraries were amplified in two PCR steps, with sample barcodes and sequencing adapters added in the second step. Sequencing of the libraries was done on either Illumina HiSeq 2500 (2x100 bp) or NovaSeq (2x150 bp). For the original study's pipeline: MIGEC was used to demultiplex reads and collapse the reads into UMI consensus sequences, and MiXCR was used for V(D)J alignment. Vaccine-responding clonotypes were identified with edgeR using replicate PBMC samples, with FDR below 0.01 and a log2 fold change above 5 up to day 15 being required. CD4 or CD8 identity was assigned to each bulk clonotype according to whether the clonotype was present at higher abundance in the sequenced CD4 repertoire or the sequenced CD8 repertoire. TCRdb redid the processing of the public reads, applying fastp at Q25 and MiXCR, and retained in-frame beta chains. Merged by CDR3 protein, the rows form single entries marked with the most common genes and DNA. TCRdb, not the authors, supplied the V and J calls. This sample comprises about 300,000 distinct CDR3 sequences, around 7% of them detected only once. The ten top clones hold 18% of the sample.

This sequence originates from a man in his late teens or twenties who received the YFV17D yellow fever vaccine. The material was PBMCs, obtained approximately 47 days after the first yellow fever vaccination.

The DNA is as follows: TGTGCCAGCAGTTTTGGACTAGCGGAGACTAATGAGCAGTTCTTC. This translates into CASSFGLAETNEQFF. The chain is made from TRBV12-3 or TRBV12-4 and TRBJ2-1; 10 central bases correspond to TRBD2. The CDR3 starts with the cysteine, ends with the phenylalanine, and has 15 residues. Only the CDR3 DNA stays, 45 bases, in frame from base 1. V and J are trimmed by 3 bases and 7 bases, and the gene matches miss 6 bases of the junction.